This TCR beta chain came from a study of Ad26.COV2.S vaccination and SARS-CoV-2 variants. TCRdb's copy holds only in-frame clones and misses some; the assay was immunoSEQ multiplex PCR. The table has 200,000 to 300,000 clones, 88% seen once; the top ten hold approximately 11%. This CDR3 is built from 15 residues. Per germline, CDR1 MNHEY and CDR2 SVGAGI. J gave up 6 bases and V 6 bases, and 7 bases lay outside the gene matches. Treatment meaning: around 19 received Ad26.COV2.S at low or high dose, single or two shots; about 5 received placebo; per-sample allocation not given. It was on day 63 after the first vaccine or placebo injection that samples were taken.

The gene calls are TRBV6-5 and TRBJ1-5, with TRBD1 matching 11 bases. This TCR came from a person between 18 and 59 years old who received the Ad26.COV2.S COVID-19 vaccine or a placebo. The input for sequencing was peripheral blood, taken in a trial of Ad26.COV2.S vaccine versus placebo. The CDR3 is CASSPGTGGRQPQHF. In nucleotides, the CDR3 is TGTGCCAGCAGCCCCGGGACAGGGGGGCGTCAGCCCCAGCATTTT.